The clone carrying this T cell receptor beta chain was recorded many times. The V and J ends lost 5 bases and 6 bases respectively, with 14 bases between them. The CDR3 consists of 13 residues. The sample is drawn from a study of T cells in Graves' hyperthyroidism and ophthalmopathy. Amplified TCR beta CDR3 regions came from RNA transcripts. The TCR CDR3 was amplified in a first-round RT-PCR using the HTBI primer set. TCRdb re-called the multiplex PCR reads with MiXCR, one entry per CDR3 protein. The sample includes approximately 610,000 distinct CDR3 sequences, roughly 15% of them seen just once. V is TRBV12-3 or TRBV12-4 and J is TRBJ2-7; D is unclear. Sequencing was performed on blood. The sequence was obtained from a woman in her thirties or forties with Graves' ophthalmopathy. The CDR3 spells CASSTDLVGEQYF. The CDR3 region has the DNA TGTGCCAGCAGTACCGACTTAGTGGGCGAGCAGTACTTC.